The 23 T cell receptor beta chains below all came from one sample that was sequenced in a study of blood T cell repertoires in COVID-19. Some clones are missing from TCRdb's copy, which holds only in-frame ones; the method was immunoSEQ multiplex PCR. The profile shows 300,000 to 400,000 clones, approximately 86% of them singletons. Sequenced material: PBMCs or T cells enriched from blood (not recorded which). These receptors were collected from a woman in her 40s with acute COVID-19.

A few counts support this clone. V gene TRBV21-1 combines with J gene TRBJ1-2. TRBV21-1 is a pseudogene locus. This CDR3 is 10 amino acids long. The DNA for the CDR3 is TGTGCCAGCAGCAAGGAGGGCTACACCTTC. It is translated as CASSKEGYTF.

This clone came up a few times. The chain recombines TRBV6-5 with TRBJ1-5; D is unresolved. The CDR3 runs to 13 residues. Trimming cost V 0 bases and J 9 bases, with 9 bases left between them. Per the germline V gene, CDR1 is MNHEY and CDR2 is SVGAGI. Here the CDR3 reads CASSYSGAGPQHF. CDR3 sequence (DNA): TGTGCCAGCAGTTACTCGGGCGCAGGGCCCCAGCATTTT.

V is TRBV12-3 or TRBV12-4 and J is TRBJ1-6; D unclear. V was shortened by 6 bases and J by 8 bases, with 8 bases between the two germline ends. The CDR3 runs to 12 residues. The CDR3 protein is CASSLGYSPLHF. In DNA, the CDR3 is TGTGCCAGCAGCCTCGGGTATTCACCCCTCCACTTT.

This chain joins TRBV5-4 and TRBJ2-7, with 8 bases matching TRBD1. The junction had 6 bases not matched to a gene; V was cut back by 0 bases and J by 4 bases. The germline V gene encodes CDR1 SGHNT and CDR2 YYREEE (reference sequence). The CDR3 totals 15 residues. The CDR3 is CASSLAQGAMYEQYF. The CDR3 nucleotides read TGTGCCAGCAGCTTGGCGCAGGGGGCGATGTACGAGCAGTACTTC.

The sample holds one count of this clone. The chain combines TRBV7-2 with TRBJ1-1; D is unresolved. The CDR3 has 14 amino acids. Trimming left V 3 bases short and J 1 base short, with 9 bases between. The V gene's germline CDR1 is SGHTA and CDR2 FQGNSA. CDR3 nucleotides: TGTGCCAGCAGCTTCGGCCGGGGGAACACTGAAGCTTTCTTT. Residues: CASSFGRGNTEAFF.

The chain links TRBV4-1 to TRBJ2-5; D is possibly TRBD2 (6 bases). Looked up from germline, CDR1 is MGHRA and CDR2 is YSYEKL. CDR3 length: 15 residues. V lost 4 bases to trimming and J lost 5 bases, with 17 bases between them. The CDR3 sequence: CASSPMGGRMETQYF. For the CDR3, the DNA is TGCGCCAGCAGCCCCATGGGGGGAAGAATGGAGACCCAGTACTTC.

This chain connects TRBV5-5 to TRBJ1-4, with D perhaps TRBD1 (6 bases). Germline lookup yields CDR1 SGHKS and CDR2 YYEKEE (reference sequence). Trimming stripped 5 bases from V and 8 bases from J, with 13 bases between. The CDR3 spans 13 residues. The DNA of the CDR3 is TGTGCCAGCAGTATACAGGGAATCGAAAAACTGTTTTTT. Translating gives CASSIQGIEKLFF.

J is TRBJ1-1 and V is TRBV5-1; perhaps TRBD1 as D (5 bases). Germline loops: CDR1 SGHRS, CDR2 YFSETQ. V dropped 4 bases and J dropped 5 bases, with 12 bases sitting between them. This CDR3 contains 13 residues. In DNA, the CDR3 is TGCGCCAGCAGCCTCTGGAAGGGGACTGAAGCTTTCTTT. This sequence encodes CASSLWKGTEAFF.

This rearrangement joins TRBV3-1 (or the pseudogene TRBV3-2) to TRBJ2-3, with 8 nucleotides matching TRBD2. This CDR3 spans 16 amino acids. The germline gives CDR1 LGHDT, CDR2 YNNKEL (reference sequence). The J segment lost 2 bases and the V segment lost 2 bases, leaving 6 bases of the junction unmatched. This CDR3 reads CASSQTTSDYTDTQYF. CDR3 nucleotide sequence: TGTGCCAGCAGCCAAACGACTAGCGACTACACAGATACGCAGTATTTT.

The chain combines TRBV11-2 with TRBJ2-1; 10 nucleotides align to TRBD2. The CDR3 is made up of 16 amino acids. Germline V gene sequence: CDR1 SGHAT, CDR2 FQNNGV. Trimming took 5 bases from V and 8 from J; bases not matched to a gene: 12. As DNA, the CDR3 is TGTGCCAGCAGCCCAGGGAAGCGGGGGGGCCCTCATGAGCAGTTCTTC. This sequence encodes CASSPGKRGGPHEQFF.

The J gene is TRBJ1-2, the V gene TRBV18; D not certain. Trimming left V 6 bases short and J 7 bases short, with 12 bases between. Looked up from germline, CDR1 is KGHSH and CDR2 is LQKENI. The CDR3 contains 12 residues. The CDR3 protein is CASSGGTSGYTF. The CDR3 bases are TGTGCCAGCTCCGGTGGTACGTCTGGCTACACCTTC. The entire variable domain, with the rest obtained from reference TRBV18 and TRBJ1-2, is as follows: NAGVMQNPRHLVRRRGQEARLRCSPMKGHSHVYWYRQLPEEGLKFMVYLQKENIIDESGMPKERFSAEFPKEGPSILRIQQVVRGDSAAYFCASSGGTSGYTFGSGTRLTVV.

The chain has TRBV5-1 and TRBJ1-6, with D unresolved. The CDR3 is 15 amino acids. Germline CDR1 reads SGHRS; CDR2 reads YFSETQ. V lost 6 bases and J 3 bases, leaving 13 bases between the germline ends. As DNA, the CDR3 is TGCGCCAGCAAAGAGGGCTTCGGCTATAATTCACCCCTCCACTTT. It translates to CASKEGFGYNSPLHF.

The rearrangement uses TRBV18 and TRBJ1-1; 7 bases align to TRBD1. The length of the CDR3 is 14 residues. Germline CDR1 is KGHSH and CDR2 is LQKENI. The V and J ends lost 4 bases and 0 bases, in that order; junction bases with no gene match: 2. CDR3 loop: CASSRQGLNTEAFF. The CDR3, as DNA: TGTGCCAGCTCACGACAGGGATTGAACACTGAAGCTTTCTTT.

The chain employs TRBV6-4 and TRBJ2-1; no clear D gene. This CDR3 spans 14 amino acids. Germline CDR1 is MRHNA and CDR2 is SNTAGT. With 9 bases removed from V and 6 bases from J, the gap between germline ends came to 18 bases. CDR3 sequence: CARFQQFPVNEQFF. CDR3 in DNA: TGTGCCAGGTTCCAACAGTTCCCGGTCAATGAGCAGTTCTTC.

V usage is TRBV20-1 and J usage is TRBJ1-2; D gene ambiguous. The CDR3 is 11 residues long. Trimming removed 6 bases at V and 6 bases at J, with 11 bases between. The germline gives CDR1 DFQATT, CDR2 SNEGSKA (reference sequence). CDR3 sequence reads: CSAFQANGYTF. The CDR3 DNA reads TGCAGTGCCTTTCAGGCGAATGGCTACACCTTC.

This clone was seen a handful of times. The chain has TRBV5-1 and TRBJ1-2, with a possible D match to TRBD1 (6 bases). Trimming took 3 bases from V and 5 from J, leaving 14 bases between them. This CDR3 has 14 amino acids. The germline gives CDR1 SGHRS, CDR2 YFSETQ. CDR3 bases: TGCGCCAGCAGCTCCCCGGACAGCAATTATGGCTACACCTTC. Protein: CASSSPDSNYGYTF.

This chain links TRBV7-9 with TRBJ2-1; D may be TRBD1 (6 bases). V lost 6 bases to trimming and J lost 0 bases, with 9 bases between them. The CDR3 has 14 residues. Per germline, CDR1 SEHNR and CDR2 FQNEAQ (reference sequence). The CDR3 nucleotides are TGTGCCAGCAGGGGGGCGAGCTCCTACAATGAGCAGTTCTTC. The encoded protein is CASRGASSYNEQFF.

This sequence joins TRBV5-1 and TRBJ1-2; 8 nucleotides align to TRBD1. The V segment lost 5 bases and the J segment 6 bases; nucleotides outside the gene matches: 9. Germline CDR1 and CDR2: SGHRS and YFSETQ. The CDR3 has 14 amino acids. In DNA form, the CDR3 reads TGCGCCAGCAGGTTGAATACAGGGGGAGATGGCTACACCTTC. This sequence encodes CASRLNTGGDGYTF.

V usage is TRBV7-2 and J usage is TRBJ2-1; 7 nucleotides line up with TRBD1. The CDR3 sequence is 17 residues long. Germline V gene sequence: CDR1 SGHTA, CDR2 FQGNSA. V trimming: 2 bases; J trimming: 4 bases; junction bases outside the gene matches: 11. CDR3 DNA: TGTGCCAGCAGCTTAAAATTCTACGACAGGGATTACAATGAGCAGTTCTTC. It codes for CASSLKFYDRDYNEQFF.

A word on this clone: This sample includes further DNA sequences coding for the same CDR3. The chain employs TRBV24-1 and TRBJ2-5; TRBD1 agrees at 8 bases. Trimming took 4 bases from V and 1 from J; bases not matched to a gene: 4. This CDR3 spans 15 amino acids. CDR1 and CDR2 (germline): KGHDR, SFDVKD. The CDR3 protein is CATSDPTGAQETQYF. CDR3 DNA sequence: TGTGCCACCAGTGACCCGACAGGGGCCCAAGAGACCCAGTACTTC.

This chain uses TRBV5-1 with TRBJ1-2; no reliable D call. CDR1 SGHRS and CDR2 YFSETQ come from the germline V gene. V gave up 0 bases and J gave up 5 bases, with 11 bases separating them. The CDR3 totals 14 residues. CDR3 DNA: TGCGCCAGCAGCTTGGGCAGCGGGGAGTATGGCTACACCTTC. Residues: CASSLGSGEYGYTF.

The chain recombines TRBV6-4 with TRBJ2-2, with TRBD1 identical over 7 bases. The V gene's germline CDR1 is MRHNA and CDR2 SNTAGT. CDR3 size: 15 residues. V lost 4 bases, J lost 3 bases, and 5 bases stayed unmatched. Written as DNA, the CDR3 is TGTGCCAGCAGTGTCGAGGGGGCGCACACCGGGGAGCTGTTTTTT. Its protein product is CASSVEGAHTGELFF.

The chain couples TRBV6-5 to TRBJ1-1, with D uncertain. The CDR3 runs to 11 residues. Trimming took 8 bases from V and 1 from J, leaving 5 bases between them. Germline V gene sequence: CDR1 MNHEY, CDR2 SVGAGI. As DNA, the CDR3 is TGTGCCAGCCACGGGAACACTGAAGCTTTCTTT. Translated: CASHGNTEAFF.